One sample yielded the 17 T cell receptor beta chains listed below, sequenced in a study of molecular identifiers for immune sequencing clone quantification. One entry per CDR3 protein results from TCRdb running MiXCR on the PCR reads. The profile shows about half a million distinct CDR3 sequences, over 20% of them singletons. Sequenced sample: naive CD8+ T cells from blood, with Jurkat cell RNA spiked in. The subset here: FACS-sorted CD8+CD4-CCR7+CD45RA+ naive T cells. Receptor source: a human donor in good health. Some libraries in this study had Jurkat cell RNA spiked in.

Of note for this clonotype: A clone one base away is much larger, so this may be a read error. The rearrangement uses TRBV7-9 and TRBJ1-1; D is possibly TRBD1 (5 bases). Germline values: CDR1 SEHNR, CDR2 FQNEAQ (reference sequence). The CDR3 is 13 residues long. CDR3 bases: TGTGCCAGAAGCTTACCGATGGGGGGTGAAGCTTTCTTT. Residues: CARSLPMGGEAFF.

This clonotype was found many times. The chain recombines TRBV15 with TRBJ1-1, with no clear D. There are 16 residues in the CDR3. CDR1 and CDR2 from the germline V gene are LNHNV and YYDKDF (reference sequence). Trimming stripped 5 bases from V and 5 bases from J, with 21 bases between. DNA for the CDR3: TGTGCCACCAGCGCCGGCGGGCCCCTTATTGGGACTGAAGCTTTCTTT. Translated: CATSAGGPLIGTEAFF.

The chain couples TRBV9 to TRBJ2-2; the D gene is possibly TRBD1 (6 bases). Germline V gene data show CDR1 as SGDLS and CDR2 as YYNGEE. The CDR3 consists of 16 residues. The V end lost 4 bases, the J end lost 2 bases, and 15 bases lay between the germline ends. CDR3 protein: CASSPAVGTNTGELFF. For the CDR3, the DNA is TGTGCCAGCAGCCCAGCGGTCGGGACAAACACCGGGGAGCTGTTTTTT. The full variable domain, its missing parts supplied by reference TRBV9 and TRBJ2-2, is DSGVTQTPKHLITATGQRVTLRCSPRSGDLSVYWYQQSLDQGLQFLIQYYNGEERAKGNILERFSAQQFPDLHSELNLSSLELGDSALYFCASSPAVGTNTGELFFGEGSRLTVL.

There are many counts of this clonotype. V is TRBV29-1 and J is TRBJ2-3, with D perhaps matching TRBD2 (6 bases). V lost 3 bases, J lost 0 bases, and 13 bases lay in between. CDR1 and CDR2 (germline): SQVTM, ANQGSEA. The CDR3 extends over 15 amino acids. Here the CDR3 reads CSVDGGGFSTDTQYF. The CDR3 nucleotides read TGCAGCGTTGACGGTGGGGGGTTCAGCACAGATACGCAGTATTTT.

V usage is TRBV7-6 and J usage is TRBJ2-5; D possibly matches TRBD1 or TRBD2 (6 bases each). The ends were cut back, 1 base at V and 4 bases at J, with 16 bases in the middle. The CDR3 runs to 16 residues. Per the germline V gene, CDR1 is SGHVS and CDR2 is FNYEAQ. The CDR3 is CASSLDWRGRGETQYF. CDR3 coding DNA: TGTGCCAGCAGCTTAGATTGGCGGGGCAGGGGAGAGACCCAGTACTTC. Together with reference TRBV7-6 and TRBJ2-5, the CDR3 gives the full variable domain: GAGVSQSPRYKVTKRGQDVALRCDPISGHVSLYWYRQALGQGPEFLTYFNYEAQQDKSGLPNDRFSAERPEGSISTLTIQRTEQRDSAMYRCASSLDWRGRGETQYFGPGTRLLVL.

This clonotype was seen at least ten times. The rearrangement joins TRBV4-3 to TRBJ2-7; D is possibly TRBD1 (5 bases). CDR1 LGHNA and CDR2 YSLEER come from the germline V gene. The CDR3 covers 14 residues. V shed 0 bases and J shed 4 bases, with 10 bases lying between them. CDR3 nucleotide sequence: TGCGCCAGCAGCCAAGATATTCAGGGATACGAGCAGTACTTC. It translates to CASSQDIQGYEQYF.

This clonotype was counted many times. The chain has TRBV12-3 or TRBV12-4 and TRBJ2-3, with D possibly being TRBD2 (6 bases). The CDR3 sequence is 16 residues long. The V gene lost 2 bases and the J gene lost 0 bases, with 12 bases spanning the gap. The chain's CDR3 is CASSLFGGISTDTQYF. The CDR3 DNA is TGTGCCAGCAGTTTATTCGGCGGGATCAGCACAGATACGCAGTATTTT.

This clonotype was recorded at least ten times. The chain uses TRBV4-3 and TRBJ2-7; no definite D call. V was trimmed by 2 bases and J by 4 bases, leaving 15 bases between them. The CDR3 is made up of 15 amino acids. Germline-derived CDR1 and CDR2 are LGHNA and YSLEER. The CDR3 spells CASSQLRSDRYEQYF. CDR3 nucleotides: TGCGCCAGCAGCCAACTACGGTCGGACCGTTACGAGCAGTACTTC.

Of note for this clonotype: Because the CDR3 is missing its conserved closing phenylalanine or tryptophan, this is likely a read error. The V gene is TRBV11-2, the J gene TRBJ2-7, with 16 positions matching TRBD2. With 1 base clipped from V and 6 bases from J, the junction kept 6 bases outside the gene matches. The length of the CDR3 is 17 residues. The germline V gene has CDR1 SGHAT and CDR2 FQNNGV. CDR3 coding DNA: TGTGCCAGCAGCTTAGTGGGACTAGCGGGGGGGCCGTTCGAGCAGTACCTC. This encodes CASSLVGLAGGPFEQYL.

This clonotype was found a few times. In DNA form, the CDR3 reads TGTGCCAGCAGTCCCCGACAGGGGGGGTTCACAGATACGCAGTATTTT. It is translated as CASSPRQGGFTDTQYF. The chain couples TRBV6-2 or TRBV6-3 to TRBJ2-3; 9 nucleotides align to TRBD1. The CDR3 totals 16 residues. J gave up 2 bases and V 5 bases, and 8 bases lay outside the gene matches. CDR1 is MNHEY and CDR2 is SVGEGT in the germline V gene.

V usage is TRBV11-2 and J usage is TRBJ1-4; 11 nucleotides align to TRBD1. The length of the CDR3 is 17 residues. CDR1 is SGHAT and CDR2 is FQNNGV in the germline V gene. J was trimmed by 3 bases and V by 4 bases; bases with no gene match: 7. The CDR3: CASSSYGQGAANEKLFF. CDR3 DNA sequence: TGTGCCAGCAGCTCCTACGGACAGGGGGCAGCTAATGAAAAACTGTTTTTT.

This clonotype was observed a few times. The chain links TRBV7-2 to TRBJ2-7; D not resolved. CDR1 and CDR2 from the germline V gene are SGHTA and FQGNSA. Trimming took 4 bases from V and 6 from J, leaving 7 bases between them. The CDR3 runs to 11 residues. The CDR3 is CASSYWGEQYF. CDR3 DNA: TGTGCCAGCAGCTATTGGGGCGAGCAGTACTTC.

This clonotype was detected only a few times. The chain joins TRBV30 to TRBJ1-2; no reliable D call. The V end lost 3 bases, the J end lost 3 bases, and 11 bases lay between the germline ends. Per the germline V gene, CDR1 is GTSNPN and CDR2 is SVGIG (reference sequence). This CDR3 contains 13 residues. In DNA, the CDR3 is TGTGCCTGGAGGCAGGATAGGGACTATGGCTACACCTTC. Its protein is CAWRQDRDYGYTF.

This clonotype was seen ten or more times. This chain connects TRBV7-6 to TRBJ2-1; TRBD2 agrees at 10 bases. CDR1 is SGHVS and CDR2 is FNYEAQ in the germline V gene. This CDR3 has 15 amino acids. V gave up 5 bases and J gave up 6 bases; unmatched junction bases: 7. The CDR3 spells CASSRSGGPGNEQFF. Written as DNA, the CDR3 is TGTGCCAGCAGCCGTAGCGGGGGGCCGGGCAATGAGCAGTTCTTC.

This clonotype was found a few times. This chain joins TRBV5-1 and TRBJ1-1; no reliable D call. Germline values: CDR1 SGHRS, CDR2 YFSETQ. Trimming removed 4 bases at V and 5 bases at J, with 18 bases between. This CDR3 is 15 amino acids long. The CDR3 coding sequence is TGCGCCAGCAGCCTCTACGAGGAGATGGGGACTGAAGCTTTCTTT. It codes for CASSLYEEMGTEAFF.

This clonotype was seen more than once but under ten times. DNA of the CDR3: TGTGCCAGCAGCGGACAGGGCGTTTGGGAAGACACTGAAGCTTTCTTT. This codes for CASSGQGVWEDTEAFF. The chain combines TRBV9 with TRBJ1-1; 7 nucleotides align to TRBD1. The trim removed 3 bases at V and 3 bases at J, leaving 11 bases unmatched. Germline V gene lookup returns CDR1 SGDLS and CDR2 YYNGEE. CDR3 length: 16 residues.

This clonotype was seen at least ten times. J is TRBJ1-1 and V is TRBV6-5; D gene uncertain. This CDR3 contains 15 residues. The V gene lost 1 base and the J gene lost 0 bases, with 9 bases spanning the gap. The germline gives CDR1 MNHEY, CDR2 SVGAGI. DNA for the CDR3: TGTGCCAGCAGTTACTATGGTTCCATGAACACTGAAGCTTTCTTT. The encoded protein is CASSYYGSMNTEAFF.